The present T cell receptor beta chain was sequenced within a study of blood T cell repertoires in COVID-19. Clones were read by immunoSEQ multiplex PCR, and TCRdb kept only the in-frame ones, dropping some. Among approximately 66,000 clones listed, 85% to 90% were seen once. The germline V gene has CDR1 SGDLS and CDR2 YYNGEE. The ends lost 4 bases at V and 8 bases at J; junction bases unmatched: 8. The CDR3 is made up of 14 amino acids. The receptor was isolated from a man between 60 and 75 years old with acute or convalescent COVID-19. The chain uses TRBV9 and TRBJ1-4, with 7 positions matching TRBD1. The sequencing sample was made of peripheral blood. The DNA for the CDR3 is TGTGCCAGCAGCACGACAGGGTTTCGCGAAAAACTGTTTTTT. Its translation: CASSTTGFREKLFF.